This T cell receptor beta chain was found in a study of T cell repertoires in cytomegalovirus infection (dated by TCRdb to about 2019). Regarding the study in general: Peptide stimulations targeted recently identified HLA-C-restricted CMV epitopes, whose presentation resists viral immunomodulation, together with well-studied HLA-B-restricted epitopes. Donor HLA type was relevant to the analysis, because carriage of CMV infection together with the matching HLA type was indicated by public TCR beta signatures. The research as a whole found: In the ex vivo response, HLA-C-restricted CMV-specific TCR beta clonotypes were dominant, and in two of eight donors the single most frequent clonotype came from this HLA-C-restricted group. Cumulative frequency of public TCR beta family members discriminated carriers of CMV infection plus the relevant HLA type in this cohort and an independent roughly 330-donor cohort.

Instrument on record: Illumina HiSeq 1500. The public reads were reprocessed in TCRdb via fastp at Q25 and MiXCR, keeping in-frame beta chains. Entries are consolidated by CDR3 protein sequence, retaining the most common genes and DNA. Recorded for this sample are 300,000 to 400,000 distinct CDR3 sequences; about 29% of them occurred a single time. The ten largest account for about 19% of the sample. As concerns this clonotype: Its antigen is still unknown. No base quality values were provided; no much bigger clone lies one nucleotide off.

This specimen's treatment or condition label, per the study, means: in vitro stimulation with specific CMV peptide epitopes to enrich CMV-specific T cells. The CDR3 measures 12 amino acids from cysteine to phenylalanine. Only the CDR3 DNA is retained, 36 bases long and in frame from the first base. V loses 4 bases of germline sequence and J loses 12 bases, and the interval between the two ends is 16 bases. Sequences GTSNPN (CDR1) and SVGIG (CDR2) are obtained from the germline V gene (reference sequence). This clonotype was obtained from a human donor in good health (CMV status not recorded). Some clones in this sample may be carry-over from other donors' samples. The sequenced sample was cultured PBMCs, obtained from culture after CMV antigen stimulation. Recombination linked TRBV30 to TRBJ2-1, with a tentative D gene TRBD2 over 6 matching bases. The CDR3 region has the sequence CAWKAPGLPQFF. The nucleotide sequence is TGTGCCTGGAAAGCCCCGGGACTCCCGCAGTTCTTC. Where the CDR3 stops, the reference TRBV30 and TRBJ2-1 genes take over; the full variable domain is SQTIHQWPATLVQPVGSPLSLECTVEGTSNPNLYWYRQAAGRGLQLLFYSVGIGQISSEVPQNLSASRPQDRQFILSSKKLLLSDSGFYLCAWKAPGLPQFFGPGTRLTVL.